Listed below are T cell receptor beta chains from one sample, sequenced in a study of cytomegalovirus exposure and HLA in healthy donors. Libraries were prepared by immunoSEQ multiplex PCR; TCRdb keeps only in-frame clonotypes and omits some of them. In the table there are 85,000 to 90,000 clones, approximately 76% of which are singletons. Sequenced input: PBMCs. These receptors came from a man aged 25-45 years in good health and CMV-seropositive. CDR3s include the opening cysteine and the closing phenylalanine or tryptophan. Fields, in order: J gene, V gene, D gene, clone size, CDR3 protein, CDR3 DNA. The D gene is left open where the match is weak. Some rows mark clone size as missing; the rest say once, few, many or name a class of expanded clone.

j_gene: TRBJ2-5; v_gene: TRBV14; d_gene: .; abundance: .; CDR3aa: CASSPLIPRGGETQYF; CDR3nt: TGTGCCAGCAGCCCTCTCATTCCCCGGGGTGGGGAGACCCAGTACTTC
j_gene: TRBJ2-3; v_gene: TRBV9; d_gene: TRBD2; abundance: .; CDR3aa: CASSATSGGKKDTQYF; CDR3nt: TGTGCCAGCAGCGCGACTAGCGGGGGGAAGAAAGATACGCAGTATTTT
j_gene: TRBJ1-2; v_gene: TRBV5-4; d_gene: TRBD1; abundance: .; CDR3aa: CASSLWGTGGGYGYTF; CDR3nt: TGTGCCAGCAGCTTATGGGGGACAGGGGGCGGCTATGGCTACACCTTC
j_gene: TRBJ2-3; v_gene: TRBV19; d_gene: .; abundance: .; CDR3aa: CASSTTGYNTQYF; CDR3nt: TGTGCCAGTAGTACTACAGGGTACAATACGCAGTATTTT
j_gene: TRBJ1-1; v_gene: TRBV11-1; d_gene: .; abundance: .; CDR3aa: CASSPGSTAEAFF; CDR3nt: TGTGCCAGCAGCCCCGGTTCTACTGCTGAAGCTTTCTTT
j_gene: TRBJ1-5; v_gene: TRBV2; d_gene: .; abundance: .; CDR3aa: CASREGQTSNQPQHF; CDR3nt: TGTGCCAGCAGGGAAGGACAGACTAGCAATCAGCCCCAGCATTTT
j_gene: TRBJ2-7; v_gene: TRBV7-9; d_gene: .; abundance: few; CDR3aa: CSSSLALGTPEQYF; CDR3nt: TGTTCCAGCAGCTTAGCACTTGGGACACCGGAGCAGTACTTC
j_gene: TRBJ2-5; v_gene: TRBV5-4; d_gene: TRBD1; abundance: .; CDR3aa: CASRSIRDSQETQYF; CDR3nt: TGTGCCAGCCGATCTATCCGGGACAGTCAAGAGACCCAGTACTTC
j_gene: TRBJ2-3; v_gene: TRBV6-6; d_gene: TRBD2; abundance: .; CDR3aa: CASAGGPADTQYF; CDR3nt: TGTGCCAGCGCGGGGGGGCCGGCAGATACGCAGTATTTT
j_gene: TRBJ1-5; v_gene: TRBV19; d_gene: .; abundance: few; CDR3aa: CASSMASNQPQHF; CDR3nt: TGTGCCAGTAGTATGGCTAGCAATCAGCCCCAGCATTTT
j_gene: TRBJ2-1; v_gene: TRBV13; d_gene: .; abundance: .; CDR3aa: CASSEGNEQFF; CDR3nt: TGTGCCAGCAGCGAGGGAAATGAGCAGTTCTTC
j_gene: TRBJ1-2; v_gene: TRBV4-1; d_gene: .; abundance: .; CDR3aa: CASSLTGLVSGGYTF; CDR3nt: TGCGCCAGCAGCCTCACAGGGTTAGTTTCGGGAGGCTACACCTTC
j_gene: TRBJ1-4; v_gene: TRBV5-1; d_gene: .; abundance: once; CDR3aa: CASSLVGGREKLFF; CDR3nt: TGCGCCAGCAGCTTGGTCGGGGGGCGTGAAAAACTGTTTTTT
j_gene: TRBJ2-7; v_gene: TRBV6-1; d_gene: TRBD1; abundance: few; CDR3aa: CASSDRTGGSYEQYF; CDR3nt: TGTGCCAGCAGTGACAGGACAGGTGGCTCCTACGAGCAGTACTTC
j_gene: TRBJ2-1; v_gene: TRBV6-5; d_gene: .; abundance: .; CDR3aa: CASSFGTKQFF; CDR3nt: TGTGCCAGCAGTTTCGGGACAAAGCAGTTCTTC
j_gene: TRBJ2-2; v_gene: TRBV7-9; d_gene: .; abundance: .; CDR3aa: CSSSSGEGTGELFF; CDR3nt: TGTTCCAGCAGCTCAGGGGAAGGTACCGGGGAGCTGTTTTTT
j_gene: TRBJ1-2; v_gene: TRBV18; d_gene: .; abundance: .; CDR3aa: CASSPDSSYGYTF; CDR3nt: TGTGCCAGCTCACCAGACAGTAGCTATGGCTACACCTTC
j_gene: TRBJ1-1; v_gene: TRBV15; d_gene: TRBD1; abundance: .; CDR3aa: CATSRDIGQGRAEAFF; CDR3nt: TGTGCCACCAGCAGAGATATCGGACAGGGGAGGGCTGAAGCTTTCTTT
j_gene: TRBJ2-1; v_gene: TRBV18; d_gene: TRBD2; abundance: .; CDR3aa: CASSPGLAGFNEQFF; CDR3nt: TGTGCCAGCTCACCAGGTCTAGCGGGGTTCAATGAGCAGTTCTTC
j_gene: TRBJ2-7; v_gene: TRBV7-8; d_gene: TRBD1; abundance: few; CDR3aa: CASSSRDRARYEQYF; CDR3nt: TGTGCCAGCAGCTCTAGGGACAGGGCAAGGTACGAGCAGTACTTC
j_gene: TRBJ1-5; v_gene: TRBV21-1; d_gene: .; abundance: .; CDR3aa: CASSLTGAQVVPQHF; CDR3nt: TGTGCCAGCAGTCTAACAGGGGCCCAGGTGGTCCCCCAGCATTTT
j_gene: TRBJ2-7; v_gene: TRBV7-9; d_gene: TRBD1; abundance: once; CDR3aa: CSSSPGQPYEQYF; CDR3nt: TGTTCCAGCAGCCCGGGACAGCCCTACGAGCAGTACTTC
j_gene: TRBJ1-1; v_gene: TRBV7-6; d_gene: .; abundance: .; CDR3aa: CASSLAKGLRTEAFF; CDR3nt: TGTGCCAGCAGCTTAGCTAAGGGGTTGAGGACTGAAGCTTTCTTT
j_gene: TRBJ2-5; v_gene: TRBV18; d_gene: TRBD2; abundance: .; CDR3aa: CASSPMGGSYNPIYQETQYF; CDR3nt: TGTGCCAGCTCACCAATGGGGGGGAGCTACAACCCGATCTACCAAGAGACCCAGTACTTC
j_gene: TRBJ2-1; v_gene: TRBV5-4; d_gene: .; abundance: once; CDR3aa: CASSLLAGANEQFF; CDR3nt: TGTGCCAGCAGCTTACTCGCGGGGGCCAATGAGCAGTTCTTC
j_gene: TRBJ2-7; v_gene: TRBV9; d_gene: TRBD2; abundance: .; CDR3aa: CASSVSGGLYEQYF; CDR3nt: TGTGCCAGCAGCGTCAGCGGGGGGCTCTACGAGCAGTACTTC
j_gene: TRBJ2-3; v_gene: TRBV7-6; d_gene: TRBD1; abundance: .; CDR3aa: CASSLEQGASTDTQYF; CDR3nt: TGTGCCAGCAGCTTAGAACAGGGGGCTAGCACAGATACGCAGTATTTT
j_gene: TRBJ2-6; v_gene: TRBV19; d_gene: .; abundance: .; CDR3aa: CASSPPFYSGANVLTF; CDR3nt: TGTGCCAGTAGTCCGCCGTTCTACTCTGGGGCCAACGTCCTGACTTTC
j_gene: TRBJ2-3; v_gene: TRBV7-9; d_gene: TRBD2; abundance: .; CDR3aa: CASSFSGGASTDTQYF; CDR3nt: TGTGCCAGCAGCTTCTCCGGGGGGGCTAGCACAGATACGCAGTATTTT
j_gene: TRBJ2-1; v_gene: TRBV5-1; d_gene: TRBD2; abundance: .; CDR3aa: CASSLDPSGGQRNEQFF; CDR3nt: TGCGCCAGCAGCTTGGACCCTAGCGGGGGGCAGAGGAATGAGCAGTTCTTC
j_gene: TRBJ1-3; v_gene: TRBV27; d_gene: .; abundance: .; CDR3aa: CASSSTEPLSGNTIYF; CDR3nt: TGTGCCAGCAGTTCGACAGAACCTCTCTCTGGAAACACCATATATTTT
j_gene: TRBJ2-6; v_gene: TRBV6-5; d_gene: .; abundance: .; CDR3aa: CASSYGQGSGANVLTF; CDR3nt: TGTGCCAGCAGTTACGGGCAGGGTTCCGGGGCCAACGTCCTGACTTTC
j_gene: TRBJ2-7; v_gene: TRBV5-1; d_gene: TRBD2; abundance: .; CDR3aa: CASSLASGGAYEQYF; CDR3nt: TGCGCCAGCAGCTTGGCCAGCGGGGGGGCCTACGAGCAGTACTTC
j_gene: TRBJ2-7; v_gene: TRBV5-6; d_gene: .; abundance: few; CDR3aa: CASSLDRDTYEQYF; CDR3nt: TGTGCCAGCAGCTTGGACAGGGACACCTACGAGCAGTACTTC
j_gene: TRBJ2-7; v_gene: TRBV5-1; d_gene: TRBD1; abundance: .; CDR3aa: CASSPSVPGGSYEQYF; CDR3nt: TGCGCCAGCAGCCCAAGTGTCCCAGGGGGTTCATACGAGCAGTACTTC
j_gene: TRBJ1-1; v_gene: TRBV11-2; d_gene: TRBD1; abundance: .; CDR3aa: CASSHGTAEAFF; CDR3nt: TGTGCCAGCAGCCACGGGACAGCTGAAGCTTTCTTT
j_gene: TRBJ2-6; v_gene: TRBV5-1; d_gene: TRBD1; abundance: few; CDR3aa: CASRRSTGESFSGANVLTF; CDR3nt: TGCGCCAGCAGGCGATCGACAGGGGAGTCGTTCTCTGGGGCCAACGTCCTGACTTTC
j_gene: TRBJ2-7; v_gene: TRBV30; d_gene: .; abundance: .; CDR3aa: CAWSVTGSSGEQYF; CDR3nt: TGTGCCTGGAGTGTAACAGGGTCATCGGGAGAGCAGTACTTC
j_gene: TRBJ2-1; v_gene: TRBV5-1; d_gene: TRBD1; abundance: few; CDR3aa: CASSLTGVENEQFF; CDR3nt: TGCGCCAGCAGCTTAACAGGGGTCGAAAATGAGCAGTTCTTC
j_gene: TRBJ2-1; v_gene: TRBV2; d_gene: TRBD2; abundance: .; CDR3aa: CATSLRRGDSYNEQFF; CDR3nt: TGTGCCACCAGTTTGAGACGGGGGGACTCCTACAATGAGCAGTTCTTC
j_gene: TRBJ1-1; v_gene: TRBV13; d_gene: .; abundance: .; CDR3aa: CASSSRWRVNTEAFF; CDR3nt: TGTGCCAGCAGCTCCCGGTGGAGGGTGAACACTGAAGCTTTCTTT
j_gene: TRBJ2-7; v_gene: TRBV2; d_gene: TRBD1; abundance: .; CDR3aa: CASGQGAEFYEQYF; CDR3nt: TGTGCCAGCGGACAGGGGGCGGAATTCTACGAGCAGTACTTC
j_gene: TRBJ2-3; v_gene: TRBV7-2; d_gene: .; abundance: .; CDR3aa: CASSPYTDTQYF; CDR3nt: TGTGCCAGCAGCCCGTACACAGATACGCAGTATTTT